This entry describes one T cell receptor (beta chain). One end of the junction does not line up with germline, which may come from a read error. These data belong to a study of T cells after somatic rescue of genetic block. TCRdb keeps only in-frame clones here, not all; method: immunoSEQ multiplex PCR. The profile shows 100,000 to 120,000 clones, approximately 90% of them singletons. Sequences were obtained from peripheral blood mononuclear cells (PBMCs). This receptor was obtained from a woman aged 18-29 years.

CDR3 nucleotide sequence: TGTGCCAGCAGCTCCCAGCGGGGGACGGCCCTTTTC. This codes for CASSSQRGTALF. The chain has TRBV5-4 and TRBJ1-2, with D possibly being TRBD1 (5 bases). The CDR3 runs to 12 residues. From germline, CDR1 is SGHNT and CDR2 YYREEE (reference sequence).